A single sample gave rise to the 26 T cell receptor beta chains below, sequenced in a study of OX40 agonist ivuxolimab in advanced cancers. Sequencing used immunoSEQ multiplex PCR; TCRdb keeps in-frame clones, though not all of them. This table has roughly 46,000 clones, around 90% appearing once. Material: CD4+ or CD8+ T cells sorted from blood, obtained in a trial of the OX40 agonist ivuxolimab. All receptors come from an adult with an advanced solid tumor such as melanoma, head and neck, liver or kidney cancer.

The genes are TRBV27 and TRBJ2-7; TRBD2 aligns across 9 bases. This CDR3 has 14 amino acids. The J segment lost 3 bases and the V segment lost 3 bases, leaving 3 bases of the junction unmatched. Germline values: CDR1 MNHEY, CDR2 SMNVEV (reference sequence). Here the CDR3 DNA reads TGTGCCAGCAGTTTTGCGGGAGGGATCTACGAGCAGTACTTC. Amino acids: CASSFAGGIYEQYF.

The chain combines TRBV2 with TRBJ2-2; no clear D gene. V was cut by 1 base and J by 5 bases, with 8 bases left in between. CDR3 length equals 14 residues. Germline loops: CDR1 SNHLY, CDR2 FYNNEI. The CDR3 coding sequence is TGTGCCAGCAGTGAAGAGTGGGCAACCGGGGAGCTGTTTTTT. Amino acid sequence: CASSEEWATGELFF.

The J gene is TRBJ2-7, the V gene TRBV6-5; no firm D call. V shed 0 bases and J shed 2 bases, with 11 bases lying between them. Germline CDR1 and CDR2: MNHEY and SVGAGI. This CDR3 is built from 15 residues. Written as DNA, the CDR3 is TGTGCCAGCAGTTACTCGAAGAGCTATGCCTACGAGCAGTACTTC. This translates into CASSYSKSYAYEQYF.

V and J are TRBV27 and TRBJ2-7; D is possibly TRBD1 (5 bases). Trimming left V 8 bases short and J 5 bases short, with 13 bases between. CDR3 size: 12 residues. Germline values: CDR1 MNHEY, CDR2 SMNVEV (reference sequence). The CDR3 loop reads CASGRSRDEQYF. In DNA, the CDR3 is TGTGCCAGCGGGCGGAGCAGGGACGAGCAGTACTTC.

The chain is built from TRBV28 and TRBJ2-7; 8 nucleotides agree with TRBD1. V lost 3 bases and J lost 2; bases outside the gene matches: 6. The CDR3 extends over 15 amino acids. The germline gives CDR1 MDHEN, CDR2 SYDVKM. CDR3 amino acids: CASSFAGTGAYEQYF. The CDR3 DNA reads TGTGCCAGCAGTTTCGCCGGGACAGGAGCCTACGAGCAGTACTTC.

The chain links TRBV27 to TRBJ2-3; 11 bases match TRBD2. J lost 7 bases, V lost 3 bases, and 6 bases had no gene match. The CDR3 contains 15 residues. Germline assignment: CDR1 MNHEY and CDR2 SMNVEV (reference sequence). The CDR3 bases are TGTGCCAGCAGTTTGGGACTAGCGGCCGGTAATACGCAGTATTTT. This encodes CASSLGLAAGNTQYF.

V is TRBV9 and J is TRBJ2-2; possible D gene TRBD1, 6 bases. Germline CDR1 is SGDLS and CDR2 is YYNGEE. V lost 3 bases and J lost 1, with 10 bases in between. The CDR3 consists of 15 residues. The CDR3 reads CASSGGQMNTGELFF. The CDR3 nucleotides read TGTGCCAGCAGCGGAGGACAGATGAACACCGGGGAGCTGTTTTTT.

The DNA for the CDR3 is TGTGCCAGCAGTGTGGGACAGGGGTCGAATGGCTACACCTTC. This translates into CASSVGQGSNGYTF. The chain combines TRBV27 with TRBJ1-2; 10 bases fit TRBD1. Losses at the gene ends were 5 bases for V and 6 bases for J; bases not matched to a gene: 6. This CDR3 is built from 14 residues. Germline V gives CDR1 MNHEY, CDR2 SMNVEV (reference sequence).

V gene TRBV2 combines with J gene TRBJ2-5; D may be TRBD1 (6 bases). The CDR3 has 15 amino acids. The germline V gene has CDR1 SNHLY and CDR2 FYNNEI. Trimming shortened V by 2 bases and J by 5 bases, and 15 bases separated the two germline ends. The CDR3 bases are TGTGCCAGCAGTGAATTGGCAGGGGTGATGGAGACCCAGTACTTC. This encodes CASSELAGVMETQYF.

The genes are TRBV4-2 and TRBJ1-4; no firm D call. This CDR3 has 11 amino acids. The germline gives CDR1 LGHNA, CDR2 YNFKEQ. V lost 4 bases and J 8 bases, leaving 5 bases between the germline ends. As DNA, the CDR3 is TGTGCCAGCAGCCGAGGGGAAAAACTGTTTTTT. Its translation is CASSRGEKLFF.

The CDR3 is CSVSDRNYNEQFF. The CDR3, as DNA: TGCAGCGTCTCGGACAGGAACTACAATGAGCAGTTCTTC. The chain joins TRBV29-1 to TRBJ2-1; TRBD1 matches at 7 bases. The germline CDR1 and CDR2 sequences are SQVTM and ANQGSEA. The length of the CDR3 is 13 residues. V trimming: 6 bases; J trimming: 3 bases; junction bases outside the gene matches: 5.

This clone was seen a single time. The chain couples TRBV13 to TRBJ1-1; D gene uncertain. Between the trimmed V and J ends, which lost 4 bases and 1 base, there was a span of 4 bases. CDR1 and CDR2 from the germline V gene are PRHDT and FYEKMQ (reference sequence). The CDR3 is 12 residues long. The CDR3 sequence: CASSSGNTEAFF. In DNA, the CDR3 is TGTGCCAGCAGCTCCGGGAACACTGAAGCTTTCTTT.

This clone was detected once. The chain recombines TRBV5-1 with TRBJ2-1; 10 nucleotides line up with TRBD2. This CDR3 has 15 residues. Germline trimming cut 2 bases from V and 4 bases from J; bases unmatched to any gene: 3. The germline CDR1 and CDR2 sequences are SGHRS and YFSETQ. CDR3 sequence: CASSFGLAAYNEQFF. DNA of the CDR3: TGCGCCAGCAGCTTCGGACTAGCGGCGTACAATGAGCAGTTCTTC. Filled out from reference TRBV5-1 and TRBJ2-1, the complete variable domain reads KAGVTQTPRYLIKTRGQQVTLSCSPISGHRSVSWYQQTPGQGLQFLFEYFSETQRNKGNFPGRFSGRQFSNSRSEMNVSTLELGDSALYLCASSFGLAAYNEQFFGPGTRLTVL.

V is TRBV9 and J is TRBJ2-3, with D perhaps matching TRBD2 (5 bases). The germline gives CDR1 SGDLS, CDR2 YYNGEE. This CDR3 region has 18 residues. Trimming cost V 0 bases and J 2 bases, with 19 bases left between them. The CDR3 region is CASSVVSGEGLDTDTQYF. The CDR3 DNA sequence: TGTGCCAGCAGCGTAGTAAGCGGCGAGGGATTGGACACAGATACGCAGTATTTT.

The J gene is TRBJ2-5, the V gene TRBV4-2, with 8 bases matching TRBD2. CDR3 length: 16 amino acids. Losses at the gene ends were 0 bases for V and 5 bases for J; bases not matched to a gene: 8. Germline CDR1 is LGHNA and CDR2 is YNFKEQ. This chain's CDR3 is CASSQDSGSGSETQYF. The CDR3 nucleotides are TGTGCCAGCAGCCAAGATAGTGGCAGCGGGAGTGAGACCCAGTACTTC.

The rearrangement links TRBV6-1 to TRBJ2-7; 10 nucleotides match TRBD2. This CDR3 contains 15 residues. V dropped 4 bases and J dropped 4; count of bases not matched to a gene: 7. Germline CDR1 and CDR2: MNHNS and SASEGT. CDR3 loop: CASSGGIAGGYEQYV. For the CDR3, the DNA is TGTGCCAGCAGTGGGGGAATAGCGGGGGGATACGAGCAGTACGTC.

The chain uses TRBV5-1 and TRBJ1-6; D is ambiguous. Per germline, CDR1 SGHRS and CDR2 YFSETQ. CDR3 length: 15 amino acids. Trimming took 0 bases from V and 5 from J, leaving 9 bases between them. The CDR3 DNA sequence: TGCGCCAGCAGCTTGGAGGCGGGAAATAATTCACCCCTCCACTTT. Translating it yields CASSLEAGNNSPLHF.

CDR3 amino acids: CASSDEGAGYNEQFF. CDR3 bases: TGTGCCAGCAGTGATGAGGGGGCGGGATACAATGAGCAGTTCTTC. This chain uses TRBV6-4 with TRBJ2-1, with a possible D match to TRBD1 (7 bases). V gave up 3 bases and J gave up 4 bases, with 13 bases separating them. Germline assignment: CDR1 MRHNA and CDR2 SNTAGT. This CDR3 is 15 amino acids long.

The rearrangement joins TRBV5-1 to TRBJ2-7; D remains unclear. Germline V gene sequence: CDR1 SGHRS, CDR2 YFSETQ. This CDR3 is built from 15 residues. V lost 0 bases and J 2 bases, leaving 12 bases between the germline ends. CDR3 protein: CASSLAWTDTYEQYF. For the CDR3, the DNA is TGCGCCAGCAGCTTGGCATGGACCGATACCTACGAGCAGTACTTC.

This chain joins TRBV2 and TRBJ1-5; D gene uncertain. V was pared by 4 bases and J by 4 bases, with 14 bases between. CDR1 SNHLY and CDR2 FYNNEI come from the germline V gene. The CDR3 contains 15 residues. DNA for the CDR3: TGTGCCAGCAGTGGGACCCGTGAGATTAATCAGCCCCAGCATTTT. Translated, it gives CASSGTREINQPQHF.

The chain has TRBV5-4 and TRBJ2-7, with a weak D call TRBD2 (6 bases). The CDR3 is 16 residues long. Germline CDR1 and CDR2: SGHNT and YYREEE (reference sequence). The germline V and J ends were trimmed by 0 bases and 3 bases, with 16 bases remaining between them. CDR3 loop: CASSLGAGSYFYEQYF. The CDR3 DNA reads TGTGCCAGCAGCTTGGGGGCGGGATCGTATTTCTACGAGCAGTACTTC.

This chain uses TRBV7-2 with TRBJ1-1; D is undetermined. Germline V gives CDR1 SGHTA, CDR2 FQGNSA. V gave up 5 bases and J gave up 1 base, with 11 bases separating them. CDR3 length: 14 amino acids. CDR3 sequence reads: CASSIVGANTEAFF. The CDR3, as DNA: TGTGCCAGCAGCATTGTAGGAGCGAACACTGAAGCTTTCTTT.

This clone has only a few counts. The genes are TRBV5-4 and TRBJ2-5; the match to TRBD2 covers 14 bases. CDR1 SGHNT and CDR2 YYREEE come from the germline V gene (reference sequence). Losses at the gene ends were 3 bases for V and 0 bases for J; bases not matched to a gene: 1. This CDR3 spans 16 amino acids. CDR3 loop: CASSWTSGGYQETQYF. The CDR3 bases are TGTGCCAGCAGCTGGACTAGCGGGGGGTACCAAGAGACCCAGTACTTC.

This chain uses TRBV27 with TRBJ1-4, with TRBD1 matching over 9 bases. This CDR3 comprises 15 residues. V was pared by 4 bases and J by 11 bases, with 11 bases of the junction left unmatched. CDR1 and CDR2 from the germline V gene are MNHEY and SMNVEV (reference sequence). The CDR3 sequence: CASSSLQGAMWKLFF. In DNA form, the CDR3 reads TGTGCCAGCAGTTCCTTACAGGGGGCGATGTGGAAACTGTTTTTT.

The chain employs TRBV11-2 and TRBJ2-2; possibly TRBD1 for D (6 bases). Trimming stripped 5 bases from V and 1 base from J, with 14 bases between. The CDR3 runs to 16 residues. The germline gives CDR1 SGHAT, CDR2 FQNNGV. The CDR3 region is CASSQTGTENTGELFF. DNA of the CDR3: TGTGCCAGCAGCCAGACAGGTACCGAGAACACCGGGGAGCTGTTTTTT. Supplemented by reference TRBV11-2 and TRBJ2-2, the full variable domain reads EAGVAQSPRYKIIEKRQSVAFWCNPISGHATLYWYQQILGQGPKLLIQFQNNGVVDDSQLPKDRFSAERLKGVDSTLKIQPAKLEDSAVYLCASSQTGTENTGELFFGEGSRLTVL.

The chain is built from TRBV5-4 and TRBJ2-3; D remains unclear. V lost 3 bases and J lost 2, with 4 bases in between. The CDR3 is 12 residues long. Germline lookup yields CDR1 SGHNT and CDR2 YYREEE (reference sequence). The CDR3 bases are TGTGCCAGCAGCTCCTACACAGATACGCAGTATTTT. This codes for CASSSYTDTQYF.